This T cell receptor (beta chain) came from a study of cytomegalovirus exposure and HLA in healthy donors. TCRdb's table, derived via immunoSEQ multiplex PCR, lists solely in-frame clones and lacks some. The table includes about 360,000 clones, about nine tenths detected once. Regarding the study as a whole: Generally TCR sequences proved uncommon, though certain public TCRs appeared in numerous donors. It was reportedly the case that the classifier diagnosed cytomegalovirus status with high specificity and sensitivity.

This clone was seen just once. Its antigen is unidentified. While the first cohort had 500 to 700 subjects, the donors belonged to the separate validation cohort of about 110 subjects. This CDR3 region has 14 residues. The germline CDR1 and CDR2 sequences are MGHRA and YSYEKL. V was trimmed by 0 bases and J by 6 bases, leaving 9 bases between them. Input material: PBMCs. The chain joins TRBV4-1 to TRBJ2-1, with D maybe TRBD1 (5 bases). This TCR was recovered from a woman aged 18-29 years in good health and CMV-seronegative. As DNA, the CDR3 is TGCGCCAGCAGCCAAGAATTCAGGGCCAATGAGCAGTTCTTC. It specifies CASSQEFRANEQFF.